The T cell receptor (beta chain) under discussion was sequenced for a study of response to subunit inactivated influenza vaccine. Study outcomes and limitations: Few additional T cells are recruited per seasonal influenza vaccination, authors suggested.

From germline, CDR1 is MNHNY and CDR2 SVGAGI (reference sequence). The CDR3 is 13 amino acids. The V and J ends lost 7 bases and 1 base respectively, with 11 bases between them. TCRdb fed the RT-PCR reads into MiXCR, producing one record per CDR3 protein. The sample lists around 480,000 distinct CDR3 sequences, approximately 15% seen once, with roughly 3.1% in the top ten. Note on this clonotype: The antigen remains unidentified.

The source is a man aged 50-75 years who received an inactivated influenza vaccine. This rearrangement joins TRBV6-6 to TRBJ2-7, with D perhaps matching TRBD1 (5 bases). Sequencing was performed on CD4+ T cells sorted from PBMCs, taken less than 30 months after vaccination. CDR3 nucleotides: TGTGCCAGCAAAGAGCAGGGATCCTACGAGCAGTACTTC. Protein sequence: CASKEQGSYEQYF.